This TCR beta chain was recovered during a study of T cells after yellow fever vaccination. Study summary: Researchers used SMART-Seq v4 Ultra Low Input to prepare fractions that had low cell numbers.

TCRdb passed the 5' RACE reads through MiXCR, listing each CDR3 protein once. This sample has 250,000 or so distinct CDR3 sequences, with about 3.9% found just once. The junction had 5 bases not matched to a gene; V was cut back by 2 bases and J by 4 bases. The CDR3 sequence is 16 residues long. Germline V gene sequence: CDR1 KGHSH, CDR2 LQKENI. The receptor comes from a man aged 18-30 years who received the YFV17D yellow fever vaccine. V gene TRBV18 combines with J gene TRBJ1-3, with TRBD1 identical over 10 bases. The specimen comprised PBMCs, sampled 15 days after the yellow fever booster vaccination. The DNA for the CDR3 is TGTGCCAGCTCACCAAGACAGGGGGCCCTCGGAAACACCATATATTTT. This translates into CASSPRQGALGNTIYF.